This entry lists 30 T cell receptor beta chains sequenced from one sample in a study of shared clonotypes between healthy human individuals. Clones were sequenced by immunoSEQ multiplex PCR, and TCRdb holds only the in-frame ones, with some missing. Of approximately 1,500,000 clones listed, approximately 98% are singletons. Sequencing was carried out using naive CD4+ T cells sorted from blood. Subset here: CD45RA+ positively selected. All receptors come from a man aged 30-40 years in good health.

V usage is TRBV7-9 and J usage is TRBJ2-3; 9 positions match TRBD2. This CDR3 has 15 residues. Germline trimming cut 5 bases from V and 6 bases from J; bases unmatched to any gene: 9. Germline-derived CDR1 and CDR2 are SEHNR and FQNEAQ (reference sequence). This CDR3 reads CASSGGLASSDTQYF. DNA of the CDR3: TGTGCCAGCAGCGGCGGACTAGCGTCGTCCGATACGCAGTATTTT.

This rearrangement joins TRBV15 to TRBJ2-7, with TRBD2 as a possible D gene (6 bases). Germline V gives CDR1 LNHNV, CDR2 YYDKDF (reference sequence). V lost 0 bases, J lost 2 bases, and 11 bases lay in between. This CDR3 has 15 residues. This chain's CDR3 is CATSRDPGSTYEQYF. CDR3 in DNA: TGTGCCACCAGCAGAGATCCCGGGAGTACCTACGAGCAGTACTTC. Full variable domain (missing parts from reference TRBV15 and TRBJ2-7): DAMVIQNPRYQVTQFGKPVTLSCSQTLNHNVMYWYQQKSSQAPKLLFHYYDKDFNNEADTPDNFQSRRPNTSFCFLDIRSPGLGDTAMYLCATSRDPGSTYEQYFGPGTRLTVT.

The chain couples TRBV5-4 to TRBJ2-3, with 8 nucleotides matching TRBD2. Germline values: CDR1 SGHNT, CDR2 YYREEE (reference sequence). The CDR3 extends over 14 amino acids. V lost 4 bases and J lost 3; bases outside the gene matches: 4. The CDR3 here is CASSPAGGTDTQYF. CDR3 nucleotides: TGTGCCAGCAGCCCCGCGGGGGGAACAGATACGCAGTATTTT.

V usage is TRBV18 and J usage is TRBJ2-7; weak D call: TRBD1 (5 bases). The CDR3 sequence is 18 residues long. The germline CDR1 and CDR2 sequences are KGHSH and LQKENI. Trimming removed 0 bases at V and 2 bases at J, with 20 bases between. The CDR3 spells CASSPPRKGKEWTYEQYF. In DNA, the CDR3 is TGTGCCAGCTCACCACCGAGGAAGGGGAAAGAGTGGACCTACGAGCAGTACTTC.

The V call is TRBV5-4, the J call TRBJ2-6; D is unclear. V was trimmed by 4 bases and J by 4 bases, leaving 15 bases between them. The CDR3 runs 16 residues. The germline CDR1 and CDR2 sequences are SGHNT and YYREEE (reference sequence). In DNA, the CDR3 is TGTGCCAGCAGCCCACAGATAAAGTCCGGGGCCAACGTCCTGACTTTC. Translating it yields CASSPQIKSGANVLTF.

The chain has TRBV19 and TRBJ2-7, with 7 bases lining up with TRBD2. V shed 4 bases, J shed 3 bases, and the junction held 6 bases outside the gene matches. Germline V CDR1 and CDR2: LNHDA, SQIVND (reference sequence). The length of the CDR3 is 14 residues. CDR3 nucleotide sequence: TGTGCCAGTAGTAGGAGCGGGGTGTACTACGAGCAGTACTTC. This translates into CASSRSGVYYEQYF.

This chain connects TRBV30 to TRBJ1-2; D unclear. The CDR3 totals 15 residues. CDR1 and CDR2 from the germline V gene are GTSNPN and SVGIG (reference sequence). V was shortened by 0 bases and J by 5 bases, with 16 bases between the two germline ends. For the CDR3, the DNA is TGTGCCTGGAGTGTTCAAGGGCTCCGGCGATATGGCTACACCTTC. It translates to CAWSVQGLRRYGYTF.

V usage is TRBV7-2 and J usage is TRBJ1-1; unclear D gene. V gave up 1 base and J gave up 7 bases, with 13 bases separating them. CDR3 length equals 14 residues. The V gene's germline CDR1 is SGHTA and CDR2 FQGNSA. The CDR3 sequence: CASSLVPTDGEAFF. CDR3 sequence (DNA): TGTGCCAGCAGCTTAGTCCCCACGGATGGTGAAGCTTTCTTT. The full variable domain, completed using reference TRBV7-2 and TRBJ1-1, is GAGVSQSPSNKVTEKGKDVELRCDPISGHTALYWYRQSLGQGLEFLIYFQGNSAPDKSGLPSDRFSAERTGGSVSTLTIQRTQQEDSAVYLCASSLVPTDGEAFFGQGTRLTVV.

The rearrangement links TRBV7-9 to TRBJ1-5; unclear D gene. Germline lookup yields CDR1 SEHNR and CDR2 FQNEAQ (reference sequence). Trimming shortened V by 4 bases and J by 6 bases, and 16 bases separated the two germline ends. The CDR3 runs 15 residues. CDR3 sequence (DNA): TGTGCCAGCAGCTCCGCCCGGACGGCCGGTCAGCCCCAGCATTTT. Its translation: CASSSARTAGQPQHF.

The chain employs TRBV2 and TRBJ1-4; 10 bases match TRBD1. The trim removed 2 bases at V and 7 bases at J, leaving 4 bases unmatched. Germline CDR1 reads SNHLY; CDR2 reads FYNNEI. CDR3 length: 15 residues. CDR3 in amino acids: CASSERQGAREKLFF. The CDR3 bases are TGTGCCAGCAGTGAAAGACAGGGGGCACGTGAAAAACTGTTTTTT.

This clone was recorded only once. This chain links TRBV5-1 with TRBJ1-3; D possibly corresponds to TRBD1 (5 bases). From germline, CDR1 is SGHRS and CDR2 YFSETQ. CDR3 length: 15 residues. Trimming cost V 4 bases and J 1 base, with 12 bases left between them. The CDR3 loop reads CASSPGDSSGNTIYF. CDR3 bases: TGCGCCAGCAGCCCAGGAGACAGTTCTGGAAACACCATATATTTT.

The V and J genes are TRBV6-6 and TRBJ2-3; D is perhaps TRBD1 (5 bases). The CDR3 length is 15 residues. The germline gives CDR1 MNHNY, CDR2 SVGAGI (reference sequence). Trimming took off 0 bases at V and 5 bases at J, with 12 bases between the two ends. Written as DNA, the CDR3 is TGTGCCAGCAGTTACTCGAAGCAGGGCATAGATACGCAGTATTTT. Residues: CASSYSKQGIDTQYF.

The rearrangement joins TRBV5-6 to TRBJ1-2; possible D gene TRBD1, 5 bases. V dropped 3 bases and J dropped 4 bases, with 16 bases sitting between them. Germline-derived CDR1 and CDR2 are SGHDT and YYEEEE. CDR3 length equals 15 residues. In DNA form, the CDR3 reads TGTGCCAGCAGCTCCATACGTGAAGGGACCTATGGCTACACCTTC. It is translated as CASSSIREGTYGYTF. Based on the CDR3 plus reference TRBV5-6 and TRBJ1-2, the full variable domain is DAGVTQSPTHLIKTRGQQVTLRCSPKSGHDTVSWYQQALGQGPQFIFQYYEEEERQRGNFPDRFSGHQFPNYSSELNVNALLLGDSALYLCASSSIREGTYGYTFGSGTRLTVV.

The genes are TRBV9 and TRBJ2-4; D may be TRBD1 (7 bases). The CDR3 has 21 amino acids. The germline gives CDR1 SGDLS, CDR2 YYNGEE. V shed 3 bases and J shed 0 bases, with 28 bases lying between them. CDR3 loop: CASSADPGGLRTGIAKNIQYF. The CDR3 bases are TGTGCCAGCAGCGCCGACCCCGGGGGCCTCCGGACAGGTATAGCCAAAAACATTCAGTACTTC.

V gene TRBV7-8 combines with J gene TRBJ2-3; 10 bases line up with TRBD2. The CDR3 totals 16 residues. Germline lookup yields CDR1 SGHVS and CDR2 FQNEAQ. With 5 bases clipped from V and 4 bases from J, the junction kept 9 bases outside the gene matches. DNA for the CDR3: TGTGCCAGCAGCCAGACTAGCGGGCTTTTGGCAGATACGCAGTATTTT. Translated: CASSQTSGLLADTQYF.

Written as DNA, the CDR3 is TGCGCCAGCAGCTTGGCCAAGGTAGATACGCAGTATTTT. Protein: CASSLAKVDTQYF. The gene calls are TRBV5-1 and TRBJ2-3; D call uncertain. V was trimmed by 0 bases and J by 5 bases, leaving 7 bases between them. The length of the CDR3 is 13 residues. The germline gives CDR1 SGHRS, CDR2 YFSETQ. Based on the CDR3 plus reference TRBV5-1 and TRBJ2-3, the full variable domain is KAGVTQTPRYLIKTRGQQVTLSCSPISGHRSVSWYQQTPGQGLQFLFEYFSETQRNKGNFPGRFSGRQFSNSRSEMNVSTLELGDSALYLCASSLAKVDTQYFGPGTRLTVL.

The gene calls are TRBV6-5 and TRBJ2-2; tentatively, D is TRBD1 (5 bases). The germline V and J ends were trimmed by 0 bases and 5 bases, with 13 bases remaining between them. The germline CDR1 and CDR2 sequences are MNHEY and SVGAGI. The CDR3 spans 16 residues. CDR3 region: CASSYSIRVDTGELFF. In DNA form, the CDR3 reads TGTGCCAGCAGTTACTCGATCAGGGTCGATACCGGGGAGCTGTTTTTT.

In this sample, this clone turned up once. The chain joins TRBV5-1 to TRBJ2-1; TRBD2 might be the D (6 bases). Germline V lookup: CDR1 SGHRS, CDR2 YFSETQ. The CDR3 has 14 residues. Trimming cost V 4 bases and J 6 bases, with 14 bases left between them. The CDR3 spells CASSLRLEGNEQFF. CDR3 nucleotide sequence: TGCGCCAGCAGCCTAAGACTAGAGGGCAATGAGCAGTTCTTC.

V gene TRBV7-4 combines with J gene TRBJ1-5, with 10 bases matching TRBD1. J gave up 0 bases and V 7 bases, and 15 bases lay outside the gene matches. This CDR3 is 19 amino acids long. Germline V gene data show CDR1 as SGHVT and CDR2 as SQSDAQ. The CDR3 region is CASNQGQGMDSYSNQPQHF. The CDR3 DNA is TGTGCCAGCAACCAGGGACAGGGGATGGATTCTTATAGCAATCAGCCCCAGCATTTT.

This chain links TRBV29-1 with TRBJ2-1, with 7 nucleotides matching TRBD1. Germline trimming cut 4 bases from V and 6 bases from J; bases unmatched to any gene: 9. The germline V gene has CDR1 SQVTM and CDR2 ANQGSEA. The CDR3 consists of 14 residues. CDR3 coding DNA: TGCAGCGTTGGCCGAGGGACAGTGGGCAATGAGCAGTTCTTC. This gives the protein CSVGRGTVGNEQFF.

The chain combines TRBV27 with TRBJ2-5; no definite D call. Germline V lookup: CDR1 MNHEY, CDR2 SMNVEV (reference sequence). CDR3 length: 14 amino acids. The V end was cut by 0 bases, the J end by 4 bases, with 9 bases between. The CDR3 nucleotides read TGTGCCAGCAGTTTATCGATTGTGGGAGAGACCCAGTACTTC. Translated: CASSLSIVGETQYF.

The J gene is TRBJ2-2, the V gene TRBV11-2; D is undetermined. CDR3 length equals 13 residues. V lost 6 bases and J lost 1, with 6 bases in between. Germline lookup yields CDR1 SGHAT and CDR2 FQNNGV. The CDR3 here is CASSLRNTGELFF. Here the CDR3 DNA reads TGTGCCAGCAGTTTAAGGAACACCGGGGAGCTGTTTTTT.

The gene calls are TRBV9 and TRBJ2-2; maybe TRBD2 (5 bases). The germline V gene has CDR1 SGDLS and CDR2 YYNGEE. V was clipped by 3 bases and J by 6 bases, with 15 bases between them. This CDR3 is built from 15 residues. The CDR3 DNA reads TGTGCCAGCAGCGCCGACTTAGGGAGAGCCGGGGAGCTGTTTTTT. Protein: CASSADLGRAGELFF.

The chain carries TRBV9 and TRBJ2-7; 15 bases match TRBD2. The CDR3 sequence is 18 residues long. Trimming cost V 1 base and J 4 bases; bases outside gene matches: 9. Germline V gives CDR1 SGDLS, CDR2 YYNGEE. The CDR3 protein is CASSVSPGLAGGGYEQYF. The CDR3 coding sequence is TGTGCCAGCAGCGTAAGCCCGGGACTAGCGGGAGGTGGGTACGAGCAGTACTTC.

With respect to this clone: Other DNA sequences from this sample encode an identical CDR3 as well. CDR3 bases: TGTGCCAGCAGTCCGGACAGGGTGAACAATGAGCAGTTCTTC. It specifies CASSPDRVNNEQFF. V gene TRBV28 combines with J gene TRBJ2-1; 8 positions agree with TRBD1. The V segment lost 5 bases and the J segment 5 bases; nucleotides outside the gene matches: 5. CDR1 is MDHEN, CDR2 SYDVKM, per germline. The CDR3 has 14 residues.

This clone was counted a single time. The chain is built from TRBV7-2 and TRBJ1-3; 9 bases map to TRBD1. V trimming: 4 bases; J trimming: 5 bases; junction bases outside the gene matches: 15. Germline V gives CDR1 SGHTA, CDR2 FQGNSA. This CDR3 has 18 residues. The CDR3 spells CASSSRDRDLYGRNTIYF. In DNA form, the CDR3 reads TGTGCCAGCAGCTCACGGGACAGGGATTTGTACGGGAGAAACACCATATATTTT.

The gene calls are TRBV28 and TRBJ2-3, with 7 bases fitting TRBD2. The CDR3 covers 15 residues. Trimming at V came to 8 bases and at J to 4 bases, leaving 12 bases not matched to a gene. CDR1 MDHEN and CDR2 SYDVKM come from the germline V gene. The CDR3 nucleotides are TGTGCCAGCTCACGATTCCGGGACTACTCAGATACGCAGTATTTT. This translates into CASSRFRDYSDTQYF.

V and J are TRBV7-2 and TRBJ1-1, with TRBD1 as a possible D gene (6 bases). Germline CDR1 reads SGHTA; CDR2 reads FQGNSA. V was cut by 5 bases and J by 5 bases, with 15 bases left in between. This CDR3 is 14 amino acids long. As DNA, the CDR3 is TGTGCCAGCAGCCAAGAGGGGGTATGGACTGAAGCTTTCTTT. Encoded protein: CASSQEGVWTEAFF.

V is TRBV11-2 and J is TRBJ1-3; the D is unclear. V lost 1 base, J lost 2 bases, and 6 bases lay in between. The germline gives CDR1 SGHAT, CDR2 FQNNGV. The CDR3 extends over 14 amino acids. The CDR3 DNA is TGTGCCAGCAGCTTAGTCCAAACTGGAAACACCATATATTTT. It specifies CASSLVQTGNTIYF.

The gene calls are TRBV30 and TRBJ2-7, with D unresolved. This CDR3 comprises 14 residues. Germline assignment: CDR1 GTSNPN and CDR2 SVGIG (reference sequence). The V end lost 2 bases, the J end lost 2 bases, and 13 bases lay between the germline ends. As DNA, the CDR3 is TGTGCCTGGAGTCTGCTTCCCTCCGCCTACGAGCAGTACTTC. It specifies CAWSLLPSAYEQYF.